The TCR beta chain described here comes from a study of CD8 T cells in ankylosing spondylitis listed by TCRdb under 2017. Notes on the research overall: To find TCR variants linked to disease, the study profiled T cell receptor beta repertoires in ankylosing spondylitis patients and healthy donors. Samples of peripheral blood were taken, and for ankylosing spondylitis patients, synovial fluid was collected as well. The full study cohort was made up of under 30 ankylosing spondylitis patients and fewer than 120 healthy donors. What the authors observed across the whole study: The disease-linked clones showed a CD8+ phenotype and occurred at relatively low frequencies in peripheral blood. Some of the motif variants had been reported before in the synovial fluid and blood of reactive arthritis patients, a finding that suggests common disease-initiation mechanisms. Blood from ankylosing spondylitis patients appeared to be characterized by a TCR beta motif made up of several highly homologous amino acid variants. According to the report, matched synovial fluid samples from ankylosing spondylitis patients were significantly enriched for the disease-linked clones.

The germline ends are 11 bases apart after V is trimmed by 4 bases and J by 4 bases. The CDR3 runs 14 amino acids, cysteine and phenylalanine included. CDR3 DNA is the only sequence kept; it has 42 bases, read in frame from the first base. CDR1 and CDR2, looked up from the germline V gene (reference sequence), are PRHDT and FYEKMQ. Regarding this clonotype: Which antigen it targets is not known. No much larger clone exists at a distance of one base, and base qualities are not known.

Sequencing used an Illumina HiSeq 2500. Quantitative 5'-RACE with molecular barcodes was the method used to prepare the TCR beta libraries. As for the authors' bioinformatics: A new computational method, built on a probabilistic model of VDJ rearrangement, was used to identify disease-linked TCR variants. TCRdb passed the public sequencing reads through fastp at Q25 and MiXCR, retaining productive beta sequences. Rows matching on CDR3 protein sequence are summarized as one entry with the most common DNA and genes. These V and J calls rely on TCRdb rather than the paper's analysis. The sample table contains approximately 550,000 distinct CDR3 sequences; only one count was recorded for roughly 13% of them. 6.8% of the sample goes to the ten largest clones.

This TCR was recovered from a male donor with ankylosing spondylitis. The V and J segments used are TRBV13 and TRBJ2-1; D gene: possibly TRBD1, on 6 matching bases. Sequencing was carried out using blood, either unsorted or a sorted T cell fraction (not recorded which). The DNA is TGTGCCAGCAGCTCACGGACAGCTTACAATGAGCAGTTCTTC. Protein translation: CASSSRTAYNEQFF.